This T cell receptor (beta chain) derives from a study of Ad26.COV2.S vaccination and SARS-CoV-2 variants. Study findings and constraints: In vaccinated individuals, spike-specific CD8+ and CD4+ T cell responses reportedly displayed substantial breadth. Vaccinees displayed broader spike-specific TCR repertoires than placebo recipients.

With respect to this clone: Antigen: not known.

Described treatment: some 20 received Ad26.COV2.S at low or high dose, single or two shots; five or six received placebo; per-sample allocation not given. The investigators took samples on day 63 after the first vaccine or placebo injection. The method was immunoSEQ multiplex PCR; TCRdb's version includes in-frame clones alone and lacks a portion of them. The sample shows approximately 360,000 clones, roughly four fifths of them seen only once. The sample was peripheral blood, taken in a trial of Ad26.COV2.S vaccine versus placebo. The sequence was obtained from a person between 18 and 65 years old who received the Ad26.COV2.S COVID-19 vaccine or a placebo.

In nucleotides, the CDR3 is TGTGCCAGCAGCCCACTCGGGGGAGGTCGGGAGACCCAGTACTTC. Translation gives CASSPLGGGRETQYF. The gene calls are TRBV7-2 and TRBJ2-5, with a tentative D call TRBD2 (6 bases). The germline V gene encodes CDR1 SGHTA and CDR2 FQGNSA. The V end lost 5 bases, the J end lost 5 bases, and 18 bases lay between the germline ends. The CDR3 contains 15 residues.